The T cell receptor beta chain described here comes from a study of T-cell reconstitution after alpha-beta-depleted transplantation in children. There are many counts of this clonotype. Antigen unknown. During its preparation, the TCRbeta library received unique molecular identifiers. Via MiXCR, TCRdb re-called the PCR reads, giving one row per CDR3 protein. In the table there are fewer than 400,000 distinct CDR3 sequences, around 25% of which are singletons. General study results and limits: It was newly produced T cells that mostly accounted for T-cell counts and diversity one year after transplant. Several hundred rapidly expanded clones from non-depleted graft cells reportedly supplied alpha-beta T cells about two months post-transplant. Recipient T cells and thymic progenitors that survived were the source of the high TCRbeta diversity seen at day 60 in some patients.

The sample in question was PBMCs, mostly from graft donor cells, obtained 180 days after TCRalphabeta/CD19-depleted stem cell transplant. The sequence was collected from a male patient aged 10 to 17 who had a stem cell transplant for acute lymphoblastic leukemia, so the T cells may come from the graft donor.

CDR3 residues: CAISERGADTQYF. CDR3 DNA sequence: TGTGCCATCAGTGAGAGGGGCGCAGATACGCAGTATTTT. The rearrangement joins TRBV10-3 to TRBJ2-3, with D perhaps matching TRBD1 (5 bases). Trimming pared 2 bases from V and 4 bases from J, leaving 7 bases between. This CDR3 is built from 13 residues. The V gene's germline CDR1 is ENHRY and CDR2 SYGVKD.